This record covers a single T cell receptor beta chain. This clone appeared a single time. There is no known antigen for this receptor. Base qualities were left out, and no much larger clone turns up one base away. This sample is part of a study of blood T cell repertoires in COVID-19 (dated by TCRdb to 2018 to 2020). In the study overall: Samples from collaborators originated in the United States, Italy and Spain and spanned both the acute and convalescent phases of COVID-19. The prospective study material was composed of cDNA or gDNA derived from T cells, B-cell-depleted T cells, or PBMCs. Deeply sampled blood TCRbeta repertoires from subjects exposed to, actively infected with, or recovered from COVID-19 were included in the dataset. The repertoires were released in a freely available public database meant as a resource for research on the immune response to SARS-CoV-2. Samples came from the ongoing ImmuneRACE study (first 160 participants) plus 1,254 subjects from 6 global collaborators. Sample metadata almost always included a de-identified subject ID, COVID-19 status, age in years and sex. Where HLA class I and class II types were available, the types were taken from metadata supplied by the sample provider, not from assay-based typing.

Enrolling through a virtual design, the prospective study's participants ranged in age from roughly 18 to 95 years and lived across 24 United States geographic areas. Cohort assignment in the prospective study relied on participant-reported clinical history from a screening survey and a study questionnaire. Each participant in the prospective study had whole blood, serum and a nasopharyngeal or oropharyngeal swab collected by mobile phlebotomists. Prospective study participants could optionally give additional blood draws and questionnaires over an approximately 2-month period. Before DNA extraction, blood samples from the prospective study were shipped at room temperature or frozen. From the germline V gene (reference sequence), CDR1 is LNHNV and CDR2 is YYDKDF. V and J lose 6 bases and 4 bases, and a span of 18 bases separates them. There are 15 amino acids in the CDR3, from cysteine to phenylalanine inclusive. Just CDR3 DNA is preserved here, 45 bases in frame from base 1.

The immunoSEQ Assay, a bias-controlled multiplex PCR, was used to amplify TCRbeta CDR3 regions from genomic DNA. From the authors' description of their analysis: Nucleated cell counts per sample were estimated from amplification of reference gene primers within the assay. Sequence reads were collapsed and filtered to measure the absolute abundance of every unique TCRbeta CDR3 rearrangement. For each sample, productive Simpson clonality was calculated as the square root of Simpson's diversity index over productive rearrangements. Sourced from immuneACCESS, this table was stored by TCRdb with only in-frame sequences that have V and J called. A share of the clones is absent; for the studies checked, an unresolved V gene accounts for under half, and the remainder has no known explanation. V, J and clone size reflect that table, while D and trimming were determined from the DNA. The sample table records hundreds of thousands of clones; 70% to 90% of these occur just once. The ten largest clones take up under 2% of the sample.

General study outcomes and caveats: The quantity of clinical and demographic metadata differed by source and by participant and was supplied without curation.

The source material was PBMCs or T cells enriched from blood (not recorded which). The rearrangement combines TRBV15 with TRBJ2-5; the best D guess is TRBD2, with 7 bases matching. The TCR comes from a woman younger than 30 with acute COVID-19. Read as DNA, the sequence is TGTGCCACCAGAGGGGGGGGCGGGAGATTAGAGACCCAGTACTTC. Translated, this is CATRGGGGRLETQYF.